The clone carrying this T cell receptor (beta chain) was seen many times. No antigen is known for it. The germline V gene encodes CDR1 SGHAT and CDR2 FQNNGV. The ends lost 8 bases at V and 0 bases at J; junction bases unmatched: 11. CDR3 length: 16 residues. Amplification targeted TCR beta CDR3 regions from RNA transcripts. TCR CDR3 underwent first-round RT-PCR with the HTBI primer set. A single record per CDR3 protein comes from TCRdb applying MiXCR to the multiplex PCR reads. The data show some 550,000 distinct CDR3 sequences, around 21% seen once. Graves' hyperthyroidism showing no ophthalmopathy progression within 18 months was considered stable. The PBMCs were sourced from fresh peripheral blood (about 9.7 ml). This specimen comes from a study of T cells in Graves' hyperthyroidism and ophthalmopathy. Regarding the study as a whole: The model made its ophthalmopathy prediction, and onset followed a median approximately 7 months later.

The gene calls are TRBV11-2 and TRBJ2-5; TRBD1 matches at 8 bases. Sequencing was performed on blood. This receptor was obtained from a man aged 18 to 29 with Graves' hyperthyroidism. CDR3 amino acids: CASLKRTGTYQETQYF. The CDR3, as DNA: TGTGCCAGCCTCAAGCGGACAGGGACGTACCAAGAGACCCAGTACTTC.